These 28 T cell receptor beta chains were all obtained from the same sample, sequenced in a study of blood T cell repertoires in COVID-19. The method was immunoSEQ multiplex PCR; TCRdb's version includes in-frame clones alone and lacks a portion of them. The sample comprises fewer than 130,000 clones, approximately 79% of which are singletons, and 20% rests with the top ten. Sequenced: peripheral blood. The receptors here all came from a man aged 70 or older with active or convalescent COVID-19.

The rearrangement uses TRBV28 and TRBJ2-5; possibly TRBD1 for D (5 bases). The germline CDR1 and CDR2 sequences are MDHEN and SYDVKM. There are 17 residues in the CDR3. Deletions cut 4 bases from V and 5 bases from J, with 23 bases between. The CDR3 DNA sequence: TGTGCCAGCAGTTCCCCCCCGGGCAGGGAAGTTTTGGAGACCCAGTACTTC. It encodes CASSSPPGREVLETQYF.

The genes are TRBV5-1 and TRBJ2-2; 7 bases align to TRBD2. Trimming removed 3 bases from V and 4 bases from J; junction bases left unmatched: 3. Per the germline V gene, CDR1 is SGHRS and CDR2 is YFSETQ. This CDR3 region has 14 residues. The CDR3 nucleotides read TGCGCCAGCAGCTCGGGGGGAATCACCGGGGAGCTGTTTTTT. It yields the protein CASSSGGITGELFF.

The gene calls are TRBV30 and TRBJ1-6; tentatively, D is TRBD1 (6 bases). The CDR3 has 16 amino acids. Trimming left V 0 bases short and J 7 bases short, with 16 bases between. Germline V gives CDR1 GTSNPN, CDR2 SVGIG (reference sequence). CDR3 residues: CAWSVRSPGQNSPLHF. CDR3 sequence (DNA): TGTGCCTGGAGTGTCCGGTCCCCTGGACAGAATTCACCCCTCCACTTT.

V and J are TRBV12-2 and TRBJ1-2; the tabulated D call, TRBD1, remains unverified against the DNA. TRBV12-2 is an annotated pseudogene. The CDR3 is 13 amino acids. CDR3 loop: CAKSRGLNYGYTF. The CDR3 nucleotides read TGTGCAAAATCCAGGGGGCTTAACTATGGCTACACCTTC.

This chain joins TRBV29-1 and TRBJ2-1; 7 bases agree with TRBD2. This CDR3 comprises 13 residues. From germline, CDR1 is SQVTM and CDR2 ANQGSEA. The trim removed 2 bases at V and 8 bases at J, leaving 6 bases unmatched. In DNA, the CDR3 is TGCAGCGTTGAAAAAGCAACTAGCGATGAGCAGTTCTTC. It codes for CSVEKATSDEQFF.

The V and J genes are TRBV5-4 and TRBJ2-3, with 10 bases lining up with TRBD2. The CDR3 loop spans 15 amino acids. V was clipped by 5 bases and J by 3 bases; unmatched bases: 6. Germline CDR1 SGHNT, CDR2 YYREEE (reference sequence). In nucleotides, the CDR3 is TGTGCCAGCAGGGGTGAGACTAGCGGGACAGATACGCAGTATTTT. Translation: CASRGETSGTDTQYF.

This clone was seen a few times. The chain is built from TRBV12-5 and TRBJ1-5; TRBD1 agrees at 8 bases. Germline V gene data show CDR1 as LGHNT and CDR2 as FRNRAP. The CDR3 covers 15 residues. Trimming at V came to 2 bases and at J to 2 bases, leaving 2 bases not matched to a gene. CDR3 bases: TGTGCTAGTGGTTTGTCAGGGGGCGGCAATCAGCCCCAGCATTTT. Protein: CASGLSGGGNQPQHF.

The chain carries TRBV5-1 and TRBJ2-7; 8 positions match TRBD1. V shed 3 bases, J shed 4 bases, and the junction held 9 bases outside the gene matches. This CDR3 region has 15 residues. The germline gives CDR1 SGHRS, CDR2 YFSETQ. The CDR3 protein is CASSSGGQGRYEQYF. CDR3 bases: TGCGCCAGCAGCTCTGGCGGACAGGGTCGGTACGAGCAGTACTTC.

The chain uses TRBV5-1 and TRBJ1-1; 8 nucleotides align to TRBD1. Germline V gene sequence: CDR1 SGHRS, CDR2 YFSETQ. V gave up 4 bases and J gave up 1 base; unmatched junction bases: 3. The CDR3 is 14 amino acids. The CDR3 loop is CASSVGQGNTEAFF. The CDR3 bases are TGCGCCAGCAGCGTCGGACAGGGGAACACTGAAGCTTTCTTT.

This clone occurred once. The chain employs TRBV15 and TRBJ2-1; 10 nucleotides agree with TRBD2. The CDR3 loop spans 16 amino acids. V dropped 0 bases and J dropped 9; count of bases not matched to a gene: 8. The V gene's germline CDR1 is LNHNV and CDR2 YYDKDF (reference sequence). The CDR3 loop reads CATSRDGAGGFIEQFF. The CDR3 coding sequence is TGTGCCACCAGCAGAGATGGAGCGGGAGGGTTCATTGAGCAGTTCTTC.

The J gene is TRBJ1-1, the V gene TRBV28; D is possibly TRBD1 (5 bases). Germline V gene sequence: CDR1 MDHEN, CDR2 SYDVKM. This CDR3 has 11 amino acids. Trimming stripped 6 bases from V and 5 bases from J, with 7 bases between. CDR3 DNA sequence: TGTGCCAGCAGCAGACAGACTGAAGCTTTCTTT. Translating gives CASSRQTEAFF.

V gene TRBV25-1 combines with J gene TRBJ1-2, with a possible D match to TRBD1 (5 bases). This CDR3 contains 12 residues. The germline V gene has CDR1 MGHDK and CDR2 SYGVNS. Trimming took 5 bases from V and 4 from J, leaving 8 bases between them. The CDR3 bases are TGTGCCAGCAGTCGGGGGGGCTATGGCTACACCTTC. Protein product: CASSRGGYGYTF.

The chain links TRBV28 to TRBJ2-5; a weak D match, TRBD2 (6 bases). Trimming removed 3 bases at V and 5 bases at J, with 13 bases between. Germline assignment: CDR1 MDHEN and CDR2 SYDVKM. This CDR3 has 14 residues. The CDR3 loop reads CASSLEGSRETQYF. As DNA, the CDR3 is TGTGCCAGCAGTTTGGAGGGGAGCAGGGAGACCCAGTACTTC.

The CDR3 is CASITIQGKSSYNEQFF. CDR3 nucleotide sequence: TGTGCCAGCATCACCATACAGGGTAAGAGCTCCTACAATGAGCAGTTCTTC. V is TRBV28 and J is TRBJ2-1; D is possibly TRBD1 (6 bases). V was cut by 7 bases and J by 0 bases, with 19 bases left in between. Germline V CDR1 and CDR2: MDHEN, SYDVKM. This CDR3 contains 17 residues.

This chain joins TRBV5-1 and TRBJ1-2; 9 bases agree with TRBD1. Germline loops: CDR1 SGHRS, CDR2 YFSETQ. There are 14 residues in the CDR3. The V segment lost 0 bases and the J segment 5 bases; nucleotides outside the gene matches: 2. This CDR3 reads CASSLGGQGYGYTF. CDR3 bases: TGCGCCAGCAGCTTGGGAGGACAGGGGTATGGCTACACCTTC.

The CDR3 DNA reads TGTGCCAGCGGGGGAGACGGCGGGAGGGCCTCCGAGCAGTACTTC. This sequence encodes CASGGDGGRASEQYF. V and J are TRBV28 and TRBJ2-7, with TRBD2 matching 9 bases. With 8 bases clipped from V and 6 bases from J, the junction kept 14 bases outside the gene matches. Germline V gene data show CDR1 as MDHEN and CDR2 as SYDVKM. The CDR3 is 15 amino acids.

The gene calls are TRBV25-1 and TRBJ2-7; 8 nucleotides line up with TRBD2. There are 15 residues in the CDR3. From germline, CDR1 is MGHDK and CDR2 SYGVNS. Trimming cost V 4 bases and J 2 bases; bases outside gene matches: 7. In DNA, the CDR3 is TGTGCCAGCAGTGGGGCCCGGGGGGGGACCTACGAGCAGTACTTC. Translating gives CASSGARGGTYEQYF.

This rearrangement joins TRBV24-1 to TRBJ2-3; the D is unclear. In germline, CDR1 is KGHDR, CDR2 SFDVKD. The CDR3 covers 16 residues. V lost 0 bases to trimming and J lost 5 bases, with 14 bases between them. The CDR3 sequence is CATSDLTGGVQDTQYF. The CDR3 nucleotides are TGTGCCACCAGTGATTTGACGGGTGGCGTACAAGATACGCAGTATTTT.

This clone has just one count. The chain recombines TRBV28 with TRBJ2-7; D unclear. The germline gives CDR1 MDHEN, CDR2 SYDVKM. The CDR3 contains 12 residues. Trimming removed 5 bases at V and 10 bases at J, with 15 bases between. The CDR3 spells CASSPDINQQYF. CDR3 in DNA: TGTGCCAGCAGTCCAGACATCAACCAACAGTACTTC.

This clone was observed a single time. The rearrangement links TRBV9 to TRBJ2-2; D possibly corresponds to TRBD1 (5 bases). This CDR3 region has 14 residues. The germline V gene has CDR1 SGDLS and CDR2 YYNGEE. Trimming shortened V by 5 bases and J by 2 bases, and 10 bases separated the two germline ends. The CDR3 nucleotides are TGTGCCAGCAGAGAGACAGTTAACACCGGGGAGCTGTTTTTT. It yields the protein CASRETVNTGELFF.

The chain combines TRBV7-9 with TRBJ2-3; 8 bases map to TRBD1. This CDR3 has 16 amino acids. Germline-derived CDR1 and CDR2 are SEHNR and FQNEAQ (reference sequence). The V gene end was trimmed by 7 bases and the J gene end by 0 bases; junction bases not matched to a gene: 9. CDR3 loop: CASTFGQGSSTDTQYF. In nucleotides, the CDR3 is TGTGCCAGCACCTTCGGACAGGGATCTAGCACAGATACGCAGTATTTT.

The chain combines TRBV7-8 with TRBJ1-1; no firm D call. The CDR3 length is 12 residues. The germline V and J ends were trimmed by 0 bases and 3 bases, with 2 bases remaining between them. Germline CDR1 is SGHVS and CDR2 is FQNEAQ. In DNA form, the CDR3 reads TGTGCCAGCAGCTTAGCCTACACTGAAGCTTTCTTT. It codes for CASSLAYTEAFF.

The chain combines TRBV4-1 with TRBJ1-2; unclear D gene. V lost 3 bases, J lost 2 bases, and 16 bases lay in between. Germline assignment: CDR1 MGHRA and CDR2 YSYEKL. The CDR3 is made up of 16 amino acids. CDR3 protein: CASSHPGSFENYGYTF. The CDR3 DNA is TGCGCCAGCAGCCACCCAGGCAGCTTTGAAAACTATGGCTACACCTTC.

A word on this clone: Other DNA sequences within the sample encode an identical CDR3. The rearrangement joins TRBV28 to TRBJ1-2, with 8 positions matching TRBD1. V shed 5 bases, J shed 5 bases, and the junction held 4 bases outside the gene matches. Germline loops: CDR1 MDHEN, CDR2 SYDVKM. The CDR3 consists of 13 residues. The CDR3 protein is CASSPTGDYGYTF. CDR3 bases: TGTGCCAGCAGTCCGACAGGGGATTATGGCTACACCTTC.

The genes are TRBV5-1 and TRBJ1-1, with TRBD1 matching 7 bases. Germline V gene sequence: CDR1 SGHRS, CDR2 YFSETQ. Trimming removed 0 bases from V and 1 base from J; junction bases left unmatched: 3. This CDR3 comprises 15 residues. The CDR3 sequence: CASSLEPGGNTEAFF. The CDR3 bases are TGCGCCAGCAGCTTGGAGCCAGGGGGGAACACTGAAGCTTTCTTT.

The gene calls are TRBV28 and TRBJ1-5; D call uncertain. CDR3 size: 13 residues. V lost 7 bases and J lost 7, with 14 bases in between. Germline CDR1 MDHEN, CDR2 SYDVKM. CDR3 nucleotide sequence: TGTGCCAGCAAAAAGGGCGGGCTGCAGCCCCAGCATTTT. Translating gives CASKKGGLQPQHF.

This clone appeared a single time. The chain joins TRBV19 to TRBJ2-1, with TRBD2 identical over 12 bases. The V segment lost 7 bases and the J segment 6 bases; nucleotides outside the gene matches: 10. This CDR3 comprises 16 residues. Per germline, CDR1 LNHDA and CDR2 SQIVND (reference sequence). CDR3 DNA sequence: TGTGCCAGTACCCCACAAGGACTAGCGGGGATCAATGAGCAGTTCTTC. It is translated as CASTPQGLAGINEQFF.

The rearrangement uses TRBV11-2 and TRBJ2-6, with D unresolved. Deletions cut 2 bases from V and 2 bases from J, with 16 bases between. CDR1 and CDR2 from the germline V gene are SGHAT and FQNNGV. The CDR3 length is 18 residues. This CDR3 reads CASSLNYQVATGANVLTF. The CDR3 nucleotides read TGTGCCAGCAGCTTAAACTACCAAGTGGCTACTGGGGCCAACGTCCTGACTTTC.